A selection of T cell receptor beta chains follows, all from one sample in a study of shared clonotypes between healthy human individuals. The table came from immunoSEQ multiplex PCR; TCRdb's copy has only in-frame clones and leaves some out. The top ten clones hold approximately 1.8% of a sample with hundreds of thousands of clones, approximately 79% of them seen once. Sequenced material: memory CD4+ T cells sorted from blood. The origin of the receptors is a young woman in good health. CDR3s include the opening cysteine and the closing phenylalanine or tryptophan. The D gene is left open where the match is weak. Size is stated for part of the rows, as once, few or many counts, or as a class when the clone is expanded.

cdr3_aa,cdr3_nt,j_call,d_call,clone_size,v_call
CASSIPTARTEAFF,TGTGCCAGTAGTATCCCGACGGCTAGGACTGAAGCTTTCTTT,TRBJ1-1,-,-,TRBV19
CASSPPSSGNTIYF,TGTGCCAGCAGTCCCCCCAGCTCTGGAAACACCATATATTTT,TRBJ1-3,-,-,TRBV6-5
CASSEAGGYYEQYF,TGTGCCAGCAGTGAAGCGGGCGGATACTACGAGCAGTACTTC,TRBJ2-7,-,-,TRBV6-1
CASILSGSYEQYF,TGTGCCAGCATCCTTAGCGGCTCCTACGAGCAGTACTTC,TRBJ2-7,-,-,TRBV28
CASSLSGTDTQYF,TGTGCCAGCAGTTTAAGTGGCACAGATACGCAGTATTTT,TRBJ2-3,-,-,TRBV28
CASSSTGQGWGNQPQHF,TGTGCCAGCAGCTCGACGGGACAGGGTTGGGGCAATCAGCCCCAGCATTTT,TRBJ1-5,TRBD1,once,TRBV7-2
CSAKGLARVETQYF,TGCAGCGCCAAAGGGTTAGCGCGCGTGGAGACCCAGTACTTC,TRBJ2-5,-,-,TRBV29-1
CAIGQGTEAFF,TGTGCCATAGGACAGGGGACTGAAGCTTTCTTT,TRBJ1-1,TRBD1,-,TRBV10-3
CASSSGQVKSSYEQYF,TGTGCCAGCAGCTCGGGACAGGTAAAGAGCTCCTACGAGCAGTACTTC,TRBJ2-7,TRBD1,few,TRBV7-2
CASSIIAGSGNTIYF,TGTGCCAGTAGTATAATAGCAGGCTCTGGAAACACCATATATTTT,TRBJ1-3,-,-,TRBV19
CASSQELYYEQYF,TGTGCCAGCAGCCAAGAATTGTACTACGAGCAGTACTTC,TRBJ2-7,-,-,TRBV4-2
CSVVIAGVYEQFF,TGCAGCGTTGTAATAGCGGGGGTCTATGAGCAGTTCTTC,TRBJ2-1,TRBD2,-,TRBV29-1
CASSVNTDYGYTF,TGCGCCAGCAGTGTTAATACAGACTATGGCTACACCTTC,TRBJ1-2,-,-,TRBV10-1
CASSLATSRNEQFF,TGTGCCAGCAGCTTAGCAACTAGCCGCAATGAGCAGTTCTTC,TRBJ2-1,-,-,TRBV11-2
CASSPSGTGMTYNEQFF,TGCGCCAGCAGCCCGAGCGGGACAGGGATGACCTACAATGAGCAGTTCTTC,TRBJ2-1,TRBD1,-,TRBV5-1
CAWRLEGNTIYF,TGTGCCTGGAGACTCGAAGGAAACACCATATATTTT,TRBJ1-3,-,-,TRBV30
CASSLQRDHGYTF,TGTGCCAGCAGCTTGCAGCGGGATCATGGCTACACCTTC,TRBJ1-2,-,-,TRBV7-2
CASSESNSGIYNEQFF,TGCGCCAGCAGTGAGTCGAATAGCGGAATATACAATGAGCAGTTCTTC,TRBJ2-1,-,-,TRBV10-1
CASSFGRPGYNEQFF,TGTGCCAGCAGCTTTGGCCGACCAGGGTACAATGAGCAGTTCTTC,TRBJ2-1,-,-,TRBV7-9
CASSQDPHNTEAFF,TGCGCCAGCAGCCAAGATCCCCATAACACTGAAGCTTTCTTT,TRBJ1-1,-,-,TRBV4-1
CASSLGTSGKETQYF,TGTGCCAGCAGCTTAGGGACTAGCGGTAAAGAGACCCAGTACTTC,TRBJ2-5,TRBD2,-,TRBV11-2
CAAGTVNNQPQHF,TGTGCCGCCGGGACGGTCAACAATCAGCCCCAGCATTTT,TRBJ1-5,-,few,TRBV19
CASSYNFNSNQPQHF,TGTGCCAGCAGTTACAATTTCAATAGCAATCAGCCCCAGCATTTT,TRBJ1-5,-,-,TRBV7-2
CASSFAGTSDPYNEQFF,TGTGCCAGCAGCTTCGCCGGGACTAGCGACCCCTACAATGAGCAGTTCTTC,TRBJ2-1,TRBD2,-,TRBV11-2
CASSQDPDGQTQYF,TGCGCCAGCAGCCAAGATCCGGACGGCCAAACGCAGTATTTT,TRBJ2-3,-,-,TRBV4-1
CASSSVAGTQYF,TGTGCCAGCAGCTCCGTAGCGGGAACGCAGTATTTT,TRBJ2-3,TRBD2,-,TRBV11-2
CASSPRRVDTGELFF,TGTGCCAGCAGCCCGCGGAGGGTAGACACCGGGGAGCTGTTTTTT,TRBJ2-2,-,once,TRBV28
CASSPLNRAPGANVLTF,TGTGCCAGCAGCCCTTTGAACCGGGCTCCTGGGGCCAACGTCCTGACTTTC,TRBJ2-6,-,-,TRBV7-3
CASSLAGGATEQYF,TGTGCCAGCAGCTTAGCGGGGGGAGCTACCGAGCAGTACTTC,TRBJ2-7,-,-,TRBV7-9
CASSQDTQGLGETQYF,TGTGCCAGCAGCCAAGATACCCAGGGTCTCGGAGAGACCCAGTACTTC,TRBJ2-5,-,few,TRBV4-2
CASSKTDYRGDTQYF,TGTGCCAGCAGCAAGACGGACTACCGCGGGGATACGCAGTATTTT,TRBJ2-3,-,-,TRBV21-1
CATSRLRRVQRSGANVLTF,TGTGCCACCAGCAGGCTCCGGAGGGTTCAACGTTCTGGGGCCAACGTCCTGACTTTC,TRBJ2-6,-,-,TRBV15
CASSPLDKANYGYTF,TGTGCCAGCTCACCTCTGGATAAAGCTAACTATGGCTACACCTTC,TRBJ1-2,-,-,TRBV18
CASSRQVNSYEQYF,TGTGCCAGCAGCAGACAGGTTAACTCCTACGAGCAGTACTTC,TRBJ2-7,-,-,TRBV27
CASSQRGVLFF,TGCGCCAGCAGCCAACGGGGAGTGCTGTTTTTT,TRBJ2-2,-,-,TRBV4-1
CASSPGVPITQYF,TGTGCCAGCTCACCTGGAGTCCCAATTACGCAGTATTTT,TRBJ2-3,-,-,TRBV18
CASTPGTGKHPLEQYF,TGCGCCAGCACGCCCGGGACAGGGAAACATCCTCTCGAGCAGTACTTC,TRBJ2-7,TRBD1,-,TRBV10-1
CASKYGQDGNTQYF,TGTGCCAGCAAATATGGCCAGGATGGAAATACGCAGTATTTT,TRBJ2-3,-,few,TRBV19
CASTFGGKETQYF,TGTGCCAGCACCTTCGGGGGAAAAGAGACCCAGTACTTC,TRBJ2-5,-,-,TRBV5-5
CASSFGSSTYEQYF,TGTGCCAGCAGCTTCGGTTCCTCCACCTACGAGCAGTACTTC,TRBJ2-7,-,-,TRBV7-2